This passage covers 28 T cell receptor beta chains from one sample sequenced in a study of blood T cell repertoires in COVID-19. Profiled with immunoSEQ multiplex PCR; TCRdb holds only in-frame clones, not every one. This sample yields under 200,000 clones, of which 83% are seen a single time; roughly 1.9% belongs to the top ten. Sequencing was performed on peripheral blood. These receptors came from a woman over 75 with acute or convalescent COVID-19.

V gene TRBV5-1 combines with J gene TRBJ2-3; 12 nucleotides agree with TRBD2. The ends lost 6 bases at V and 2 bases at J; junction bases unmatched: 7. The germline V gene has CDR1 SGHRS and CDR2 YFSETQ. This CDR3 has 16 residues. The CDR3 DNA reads TGCGCCAGCACCACTGGACTAGCGGGAACCACAGATACGCAGTATTTT. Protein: CASTTGLAGTTDTQYF.

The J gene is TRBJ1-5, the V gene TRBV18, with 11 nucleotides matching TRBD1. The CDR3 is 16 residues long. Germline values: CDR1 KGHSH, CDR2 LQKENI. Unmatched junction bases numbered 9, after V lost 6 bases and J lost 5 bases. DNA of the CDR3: TGTGCCAGCTCTCTGCCCGGGACAGGGGGAGATCAGCCCCAGCATTTT. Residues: CASSLPGTGGDQPQHF. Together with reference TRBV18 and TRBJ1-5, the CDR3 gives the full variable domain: NAGVMQNPRHLVRRRGQEARLRCSPMKGHSHVYWYRQLPEEGLKFMVYLQKENIIDESGMPKERFSAEFPKEGPSILRIQQVVRGDSAAYFCASSLPGTGGDQPQHFGDGTRLSIL.

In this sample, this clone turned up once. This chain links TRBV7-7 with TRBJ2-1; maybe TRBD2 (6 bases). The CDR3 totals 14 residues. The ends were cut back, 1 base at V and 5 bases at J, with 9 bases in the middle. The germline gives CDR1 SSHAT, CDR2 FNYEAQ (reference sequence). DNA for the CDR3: TGTGCCAGCAGCTTAGAACTAGCCAACAATGAGCAGTTCTTC. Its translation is CASSLELANNEQFF.

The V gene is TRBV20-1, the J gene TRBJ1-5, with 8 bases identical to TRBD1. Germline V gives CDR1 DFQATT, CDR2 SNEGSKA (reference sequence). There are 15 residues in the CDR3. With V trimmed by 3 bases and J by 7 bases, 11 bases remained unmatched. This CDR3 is CSASGINRGNQPQHF. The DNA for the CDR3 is TGCAGTGCTAGTGGGATAAACAGGGGGAACCAGCCCCAGCATTTT.

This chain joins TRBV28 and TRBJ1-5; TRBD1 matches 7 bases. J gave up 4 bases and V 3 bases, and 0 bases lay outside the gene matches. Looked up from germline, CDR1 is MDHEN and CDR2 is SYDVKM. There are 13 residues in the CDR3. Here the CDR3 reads CASSLTGNQPQHF. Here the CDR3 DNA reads TGTGCCAGCAGTTTGACAGGGAATCAGCCCCAGCATTTT.

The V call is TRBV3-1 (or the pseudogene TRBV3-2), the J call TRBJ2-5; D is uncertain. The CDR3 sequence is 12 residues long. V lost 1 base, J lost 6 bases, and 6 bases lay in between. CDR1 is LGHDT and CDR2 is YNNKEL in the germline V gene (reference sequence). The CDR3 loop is CASSQVIQTQYF. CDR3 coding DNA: TGTGCCAGCAGCCAAGTTATCCAGACCCAGTACTTC.

The chain's CDR3 is CASGQGIQETQYF. CDR3 nucleotide sequence: TGTGCCAGTGGGCAGGGAATCCAAGAGACCCAGTACTTC. This chain uses TRBV19 with TRBJ2-5, with D possibly TRBD1 on 5 matching bases. With 8 bases removed from V and 1 base from J, the gap between germline ends came to 11 bases. This CDR3 has 13 residues. Germline CDR1 LNHDA, CDR2 SQIVND (reference sequence).

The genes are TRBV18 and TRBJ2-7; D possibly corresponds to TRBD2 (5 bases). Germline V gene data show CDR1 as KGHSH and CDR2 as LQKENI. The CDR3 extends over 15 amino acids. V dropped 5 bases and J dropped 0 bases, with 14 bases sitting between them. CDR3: CASSTSPGNSYEQYF. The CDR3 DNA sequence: TGTGCCAGCTCAACGTCCCCCGGGAACTCCTACGAGCAGTACTTC.

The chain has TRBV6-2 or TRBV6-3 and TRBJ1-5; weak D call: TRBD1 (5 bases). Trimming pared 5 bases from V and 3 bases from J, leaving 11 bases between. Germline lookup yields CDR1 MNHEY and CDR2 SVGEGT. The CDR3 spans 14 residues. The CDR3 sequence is CASSRDSNNQPQHF. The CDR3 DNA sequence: TGTGCCAGCAGTAGGGACTCCAACAATCAGCCCCAGCATTTT.

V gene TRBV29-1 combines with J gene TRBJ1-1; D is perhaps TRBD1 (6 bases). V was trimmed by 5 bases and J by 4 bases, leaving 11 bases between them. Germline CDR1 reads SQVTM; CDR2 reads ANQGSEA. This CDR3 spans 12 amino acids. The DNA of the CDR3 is TGCAGCGTTTATGAGGGGGTCACTGAAGCTTTCTTT. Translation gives CSVYEGVTEAFF. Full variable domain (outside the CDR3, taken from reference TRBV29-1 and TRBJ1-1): SAVISQKPSRDICQRGTSLTIQCQVDSQVTMMFWYRQQPGQSLTLIATANQGSEATYESGFVIDKFPISRPNLTFSTLTVSNMSPEDSSIYLCSVYEGVTEAFFGQGTRLTVV.

CDR3 DNA: TGTGCCAGCAGCCAAGGCTTGCGCGGGGCATTGGAGACCCAGTACTTC. This sequence encodes CASSQGLRGALETQYF. The genes are TRBV4-2 and TRBJ2-5, with D possibly matching TRBD2 (6 bases). V gave up 1 base and J gave up 5 bases, with 17 bases separating them. The CDR3 loop spans 16 amino acids. In germline, CDR1 is LGHNA, CDR2 YNFKEQ.

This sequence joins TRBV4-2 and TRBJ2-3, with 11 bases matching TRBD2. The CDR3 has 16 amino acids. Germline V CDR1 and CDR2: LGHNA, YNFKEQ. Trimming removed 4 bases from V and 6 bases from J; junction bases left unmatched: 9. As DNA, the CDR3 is TGTGCCAGCAGCCCGTTACTAGCGGGGGCCCGGGATACGCAGTATTTT. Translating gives CASSPLLAGARDTQYF.

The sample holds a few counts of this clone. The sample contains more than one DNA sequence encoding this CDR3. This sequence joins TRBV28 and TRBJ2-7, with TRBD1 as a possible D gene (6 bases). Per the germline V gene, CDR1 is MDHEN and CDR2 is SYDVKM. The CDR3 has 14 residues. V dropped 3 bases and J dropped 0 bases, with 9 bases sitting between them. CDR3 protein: CASSFKGDSYEQYF. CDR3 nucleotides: TGTGCCAGCAGTTTTAAGGGGGACTCCTACGAGCAGTACTTC.

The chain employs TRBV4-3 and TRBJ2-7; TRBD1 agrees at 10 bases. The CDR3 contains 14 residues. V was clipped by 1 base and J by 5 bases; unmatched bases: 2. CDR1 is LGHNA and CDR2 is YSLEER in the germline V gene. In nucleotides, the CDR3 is TGCGCCAGCAGCCAAGGACAGGGGGCAGACGAGCAGTACTTC. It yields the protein CASSQGQGADEQYF.

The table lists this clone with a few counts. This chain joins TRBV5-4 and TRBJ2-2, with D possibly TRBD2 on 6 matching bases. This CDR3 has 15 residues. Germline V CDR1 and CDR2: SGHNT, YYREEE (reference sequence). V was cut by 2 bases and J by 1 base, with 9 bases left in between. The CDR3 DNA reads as TGTGCCAGCAGCTTATACGGGAGGAACACCGGGGAGCTGTTTTTT. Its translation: CASSLYGRNTGELFF.

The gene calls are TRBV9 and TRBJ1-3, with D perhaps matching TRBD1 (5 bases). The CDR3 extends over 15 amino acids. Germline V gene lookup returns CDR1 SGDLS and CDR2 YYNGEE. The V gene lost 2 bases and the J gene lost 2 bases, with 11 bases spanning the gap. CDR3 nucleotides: TGTGCCAGCAGCGTCGGGGGATCTACTGGAAACACCATATATTTT. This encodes CASSVGGSTGNTIYF.

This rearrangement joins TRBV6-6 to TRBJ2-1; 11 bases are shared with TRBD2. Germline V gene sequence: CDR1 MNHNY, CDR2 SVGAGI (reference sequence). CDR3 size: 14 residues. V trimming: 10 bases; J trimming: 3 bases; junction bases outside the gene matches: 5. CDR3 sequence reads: CATGTSGYYNEQFF. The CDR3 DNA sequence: TGTGCCACAGGGACTAGCGGCTACTACAATGAGCAGTTCTTC.

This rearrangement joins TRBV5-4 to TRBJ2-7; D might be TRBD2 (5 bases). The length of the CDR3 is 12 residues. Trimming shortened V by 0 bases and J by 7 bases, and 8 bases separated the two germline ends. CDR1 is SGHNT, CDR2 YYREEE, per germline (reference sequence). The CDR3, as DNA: TGTGCCAGCAGCTTGGAGTGGAGGGAGCAGTACTTC. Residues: CASSLEWREQYF.

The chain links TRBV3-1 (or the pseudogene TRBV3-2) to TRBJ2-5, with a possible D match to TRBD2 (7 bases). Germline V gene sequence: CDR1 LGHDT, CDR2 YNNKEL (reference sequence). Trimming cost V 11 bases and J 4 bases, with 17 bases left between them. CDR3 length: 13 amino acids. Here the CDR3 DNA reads TGTGCCGTATGGGGGGGGCGAGGAGAGACCCAGTACTTC. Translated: CAVWGGRGETQYF.

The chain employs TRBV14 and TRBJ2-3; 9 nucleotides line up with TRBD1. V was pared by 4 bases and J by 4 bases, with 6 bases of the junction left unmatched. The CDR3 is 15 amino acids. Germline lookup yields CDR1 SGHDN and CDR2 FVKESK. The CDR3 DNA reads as TGTGCCAGCAGCCTAGGGACAGGGAAAGCAGATACGCAGTATTTT. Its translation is CASSLGTGKADTQYF.

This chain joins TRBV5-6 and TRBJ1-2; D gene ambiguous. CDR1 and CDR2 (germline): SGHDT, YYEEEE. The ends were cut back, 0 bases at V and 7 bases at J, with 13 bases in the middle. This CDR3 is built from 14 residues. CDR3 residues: CASSLDSGFPGYTF. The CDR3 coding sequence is TGTGCCAGCAGCTTGGATTCGGGGTTTCCTGGCTACACCTTC.

The CDR3 bases are TGTGCCAGTCGGTCGGGACTAGCGGGGTGGGGCCCAGATACGCAGTATTTT. Protein sequence: CASRSGLAGWGPDTQYF. The V and J genes are TRBV27 and TRBJ2-3, with 13 positions matching TRBD2. With 9 bases clipped from V and 4 bases from J, the junction kept 13 bases outside the gene matches. This CDR3 is built from 17 residues. Germline lookup yields CDR1 MNHEY and CDR2 SMNVEV (reference sequence).

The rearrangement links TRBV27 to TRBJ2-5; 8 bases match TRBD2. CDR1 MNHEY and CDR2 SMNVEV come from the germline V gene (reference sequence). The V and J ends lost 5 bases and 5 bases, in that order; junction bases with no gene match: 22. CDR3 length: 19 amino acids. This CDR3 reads CASSLTGWNRGGFAETQYF. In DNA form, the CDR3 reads TGTGCCAGCAGTCTAACGGGGTGGAATCGCGGGGGGTTTGCGGAGACCCAGTACTTC.

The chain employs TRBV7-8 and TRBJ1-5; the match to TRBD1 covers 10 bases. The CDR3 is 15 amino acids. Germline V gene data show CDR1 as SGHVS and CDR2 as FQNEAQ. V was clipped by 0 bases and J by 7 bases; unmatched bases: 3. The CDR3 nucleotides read TGTGCCAGCAGCTTAGCGGGGACAGGGGTCCAGCCCCAGCATTTT. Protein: CASSLAGTGVQPQHF.

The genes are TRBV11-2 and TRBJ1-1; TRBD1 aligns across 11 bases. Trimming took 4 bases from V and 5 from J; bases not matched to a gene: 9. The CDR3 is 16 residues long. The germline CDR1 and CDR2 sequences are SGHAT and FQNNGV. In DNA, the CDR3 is TGTGCCAGCAGCTCGGACAGGGGGCTCTCGGAAACTGAAGCTTTCTTT. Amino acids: CASSSDRGLSETEAFF.

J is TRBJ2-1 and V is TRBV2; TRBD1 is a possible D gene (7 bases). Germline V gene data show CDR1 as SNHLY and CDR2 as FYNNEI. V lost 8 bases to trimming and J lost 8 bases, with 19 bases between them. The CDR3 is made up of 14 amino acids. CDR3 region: CASGLNAGGYEQFF. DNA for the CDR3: TGTGCCAGCGGGTTAAATGCAGGGGGGTATGAGCAGTTCTTC.

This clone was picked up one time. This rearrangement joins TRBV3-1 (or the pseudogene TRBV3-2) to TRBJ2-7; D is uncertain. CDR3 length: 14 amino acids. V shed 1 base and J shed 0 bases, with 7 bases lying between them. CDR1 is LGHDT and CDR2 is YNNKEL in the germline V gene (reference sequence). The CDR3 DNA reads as TGTGCCAGCAGCCAAGGGCACCTCTCCTACGAGCAGTACTTC. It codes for CASSQGHLSYEQYF.

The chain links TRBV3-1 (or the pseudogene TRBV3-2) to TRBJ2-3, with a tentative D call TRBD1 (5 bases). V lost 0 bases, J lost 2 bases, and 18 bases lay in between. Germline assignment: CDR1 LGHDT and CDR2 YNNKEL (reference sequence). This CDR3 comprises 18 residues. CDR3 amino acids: CASSQDPPRALPTDTQYF. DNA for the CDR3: TGTGCCAGCAGCCAAGACCCCCCCAGGGCCCTCCCCACAGATACGCAGTATTTT.